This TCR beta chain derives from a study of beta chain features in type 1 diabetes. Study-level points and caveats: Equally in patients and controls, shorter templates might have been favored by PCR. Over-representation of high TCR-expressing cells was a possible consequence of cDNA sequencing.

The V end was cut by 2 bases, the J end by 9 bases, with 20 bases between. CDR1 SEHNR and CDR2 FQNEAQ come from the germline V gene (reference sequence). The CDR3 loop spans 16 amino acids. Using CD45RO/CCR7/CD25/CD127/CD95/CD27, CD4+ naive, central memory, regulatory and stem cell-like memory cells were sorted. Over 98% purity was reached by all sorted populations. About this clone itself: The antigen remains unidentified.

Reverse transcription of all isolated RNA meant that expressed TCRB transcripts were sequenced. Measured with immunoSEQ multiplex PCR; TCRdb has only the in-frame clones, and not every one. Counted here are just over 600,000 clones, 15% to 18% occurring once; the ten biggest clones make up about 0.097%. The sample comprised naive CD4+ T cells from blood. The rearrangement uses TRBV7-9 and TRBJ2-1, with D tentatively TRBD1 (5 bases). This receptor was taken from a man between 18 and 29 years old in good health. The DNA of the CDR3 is TGTGCCAGCAGCTTATACTCCCCTAAGGGGTGGGCTGAGCAGTTCTTC. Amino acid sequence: CASSLYSPKGWAEQFF. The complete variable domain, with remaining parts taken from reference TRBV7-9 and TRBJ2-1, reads DTGVSQNPRHKITKRGQNVTFRCDPISEHNRLYWYRQTLGQGPEFLTYFQNEAQLEKSRLLSDRFSAERPKGSFSTLEIQRTEQGDSAMYLCASSLYSPKGWAEQFFGPGTRLTVL.